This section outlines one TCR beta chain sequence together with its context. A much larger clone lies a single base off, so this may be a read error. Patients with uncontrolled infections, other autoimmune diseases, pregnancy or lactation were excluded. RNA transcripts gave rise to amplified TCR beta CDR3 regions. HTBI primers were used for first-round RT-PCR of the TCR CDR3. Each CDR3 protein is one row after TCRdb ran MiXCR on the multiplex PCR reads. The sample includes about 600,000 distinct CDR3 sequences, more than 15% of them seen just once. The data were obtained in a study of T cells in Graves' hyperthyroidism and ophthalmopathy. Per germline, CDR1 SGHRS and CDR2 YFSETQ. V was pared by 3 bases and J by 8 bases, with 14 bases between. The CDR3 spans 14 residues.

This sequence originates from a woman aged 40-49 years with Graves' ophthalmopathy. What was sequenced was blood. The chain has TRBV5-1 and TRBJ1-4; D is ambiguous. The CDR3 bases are TGCGCCAGCAGCTCGGGTGTGGGGAACGAAAAACTGTTTTTT. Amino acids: CASSSGVGNEKLFF.